This T cell receptor beta chain was documented in a study of T cell repertoires in cytomegalovirus infection. About the research overall: Peptides in the study included HLA-C-restricted and HLA-B-restricted CMV epitopes. Public signatures in TCR beta pointed to CMV infection and matching HLA type.

Via MiXCR, TCRdb re-called the reads, giving one row per CDR3 protein. The table shows about 330,000 distinct CDR3 sequences, with about 35% occurring only once. The CDR3 is 16 residues long. V lost 2 bases and J lost 5; bases outside the gene matches: 9. Germline assignment: CDR1 MDHEN and CDR2 SYDVKM. Details on this clonotype: Its antigen is currently unknown.

The chain joins TRBV28 to TRBJ2-7; 10 positions match TRBD2. The sequenced sample was cultured PBMCs, obtained from culture after CMV antigen stimulation. The sequence derives from a human donor in good health (CMV status not recorded). Some clones in this sample may be carry-over from other donors' samples. The CDR3 DNA follows: TGTGCCAGCAGTTTAAGAGTTCTAGCGGGAGCGGACGAGCAGTACTTC. Translation gives CASSLRVLAGADEQYF.